Here is one T cell receptor (beta chain) with its context. Its target is not known. CDR1 and CDR2 (germline): ENHRY, SYGVKD. V was trimmed by 0 bases and J by 1 base, leaving 6 bases between them. The CDR3 spans 14 residues. This entry is derived from a study of cytomegalovirus exposure and HLA in healthy donors. Findings and limits, study-wide: An apparent linkage of common viral pathogens to several of the most significant clusters emerged in a later analysis. A likely sequencing artifact accounted for one observed cluster of highly shared sequence variants. Further analysis, carried out later, found HLA-associated TCR beta chains more clonally expanded than equally common other chains. It was only CMV serostatus that was available as immune exposure information.

The PCR had 60 Vbeta and 13 Jbeta primers. Profiled with immunoSEQ multiplex PCR; TCRdb holds only in-frame clones, not every one. Among under 300,000 clones listed, 86% were seen once. This TCR derives from a man in his forties in good health and CMV-seropositive. The sequencing input was PBMCs. The chain joins TRBV10-3 to TRBJ1-1; D is possibly TRBD1 (6 bases). CDR3 in DNA: TGTGCCATCAGTGAGTCGGGACAGAACACTGAAGCTTTCTTT. Its translation: CAISESGQNTEAFF.